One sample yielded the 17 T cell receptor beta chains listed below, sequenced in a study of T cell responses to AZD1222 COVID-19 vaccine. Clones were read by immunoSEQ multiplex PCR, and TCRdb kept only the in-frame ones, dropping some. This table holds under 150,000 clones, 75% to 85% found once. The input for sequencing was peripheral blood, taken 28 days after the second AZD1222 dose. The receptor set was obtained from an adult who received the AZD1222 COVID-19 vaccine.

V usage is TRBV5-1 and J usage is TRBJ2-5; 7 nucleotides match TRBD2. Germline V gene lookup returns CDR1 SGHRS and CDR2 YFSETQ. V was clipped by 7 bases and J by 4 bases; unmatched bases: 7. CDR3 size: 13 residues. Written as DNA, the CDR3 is TGCGCCAGCGCACCCGGGACTACAGAGACCCAGTACTTC. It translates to CASAPGTTETQYF. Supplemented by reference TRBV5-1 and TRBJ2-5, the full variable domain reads KAGVTQTPRYLIKTRGQQVTLSCSPISGHRSVSWYQQTPGQGLQFLFEYFSETQRNKGNFPGRFSGRQFSNSRSEMNVSTLELGDSALYLCASAPGTTETQYFGPGTRLLVL.

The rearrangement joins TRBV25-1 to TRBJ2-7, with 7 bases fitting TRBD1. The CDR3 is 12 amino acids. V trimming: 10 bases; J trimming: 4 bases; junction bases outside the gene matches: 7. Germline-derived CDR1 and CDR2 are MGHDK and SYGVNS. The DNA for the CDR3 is TGTGCCACCCGACAGGGTTTGTACGAGCAGTACTTC. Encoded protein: CATRQGLYEQYF.

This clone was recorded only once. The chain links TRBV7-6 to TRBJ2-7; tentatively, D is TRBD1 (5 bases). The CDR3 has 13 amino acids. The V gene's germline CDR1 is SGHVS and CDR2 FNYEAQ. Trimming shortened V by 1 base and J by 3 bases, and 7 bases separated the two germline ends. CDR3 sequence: CASSLETDYEQYF. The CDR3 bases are TGTGCCAGCAGCTTAGAGACAGACTACGAGCAGTACTTC.

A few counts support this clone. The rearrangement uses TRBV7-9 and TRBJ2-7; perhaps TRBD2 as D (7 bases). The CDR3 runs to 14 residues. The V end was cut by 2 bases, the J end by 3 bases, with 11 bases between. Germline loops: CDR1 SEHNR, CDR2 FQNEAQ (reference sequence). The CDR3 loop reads CASSLTGGDYEQYF. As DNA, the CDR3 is TGTGCCAGCAGCTTAACGGGGGGCGACTACGAGCAGTACTTC.

In DNA, the CDR3 is TGCGCCAGCAGCTTGGACGGGGGTGAGCAGTTCTTC. This translates into CASSLDGGEQFF. The rearrangement links TRBV5-1 to TRBJ2-1; D is possibly TRBD2 (6 bases). Germline V gene lookup returns CDR1 SGHRS and CDR2 YFSETQ. The ends were cut back, 0 bases at V and 9 bases at J, with 7 bases in the middle. The CDR3 runs 12 residues.

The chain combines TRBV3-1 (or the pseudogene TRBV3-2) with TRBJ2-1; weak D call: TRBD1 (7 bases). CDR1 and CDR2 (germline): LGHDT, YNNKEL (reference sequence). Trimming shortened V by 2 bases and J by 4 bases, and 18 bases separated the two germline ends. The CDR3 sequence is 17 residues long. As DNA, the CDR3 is TGTGCCAGCAGCCAACCCCATGGGGGGACAGTTTACAATGAGCAGTTCTTC. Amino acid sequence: CASSQPHGGTVYNEQFF.

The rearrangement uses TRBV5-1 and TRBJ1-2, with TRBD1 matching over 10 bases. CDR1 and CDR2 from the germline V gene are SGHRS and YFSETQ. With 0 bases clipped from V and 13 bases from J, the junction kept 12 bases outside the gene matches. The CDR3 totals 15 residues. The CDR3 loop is CASSLEGTGDMSSTF. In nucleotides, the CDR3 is TGCGCCAGCAGCTTGGAAGGGACAGGGGACATGTCCTCCACCTTC.

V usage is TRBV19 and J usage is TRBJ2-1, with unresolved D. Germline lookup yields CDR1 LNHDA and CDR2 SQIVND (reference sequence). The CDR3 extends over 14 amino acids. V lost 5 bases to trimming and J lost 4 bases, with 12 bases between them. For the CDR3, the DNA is TGTGCCAGTAGTGCCGCCGGGCCATACAATGAGCAGTTCTTC. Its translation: CASSAAGPYNEQFF.

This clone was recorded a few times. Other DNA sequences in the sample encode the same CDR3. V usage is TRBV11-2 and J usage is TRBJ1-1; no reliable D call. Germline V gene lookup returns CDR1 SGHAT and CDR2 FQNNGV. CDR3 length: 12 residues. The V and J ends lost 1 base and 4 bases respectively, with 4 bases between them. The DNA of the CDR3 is TGTGCCAGCAGCTTAGTGGGCACTGAAGCTTTCTTT. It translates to CASSLVGTEAFF.

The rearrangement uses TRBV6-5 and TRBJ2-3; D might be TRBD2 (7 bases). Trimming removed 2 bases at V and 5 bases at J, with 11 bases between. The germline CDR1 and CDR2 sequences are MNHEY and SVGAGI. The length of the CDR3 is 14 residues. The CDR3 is CASSYAGAVDTQYF. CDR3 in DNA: TGTGCCAGCAGTTACGCGGGGGCGGTAGATACGCAGTATTTT.

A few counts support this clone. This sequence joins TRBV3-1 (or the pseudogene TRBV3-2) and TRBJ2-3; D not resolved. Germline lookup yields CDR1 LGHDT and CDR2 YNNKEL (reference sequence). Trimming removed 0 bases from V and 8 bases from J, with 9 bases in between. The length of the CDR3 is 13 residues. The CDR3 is CASSQDPTGTQYF. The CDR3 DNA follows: TGTGCCAGCAGCCAAGACCCGACCGGTACGCAGTATTTT.

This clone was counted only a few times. CDR3 DNA: TGTGCCAGCAGCCTATGGACCGCGGGTGGGAACATTCAGTACTTC. Encoded protein: CASSLWTAGGNIQYF. The V call is TRBV3-1 (or the pseudogene TRBV3-2), the J call TRBJ2-4, with D perhaps TRBD2 (5 bases). V lost 4 bases and J lost 7, with 17 bases in between. CDR1 is LGHDT and CDR2 is YNNKEL in the germline V gene (reference sequence). The CDR3 extends over 15 amino acids.

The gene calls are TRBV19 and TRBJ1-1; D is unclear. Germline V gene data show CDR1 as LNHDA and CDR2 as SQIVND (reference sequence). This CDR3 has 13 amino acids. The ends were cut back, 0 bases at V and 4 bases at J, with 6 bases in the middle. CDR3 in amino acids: CASSIDLGTEAFF. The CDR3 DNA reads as TGTGCCAGTAGTATAGATCTTGGCACTGAAGCTTTCTTT. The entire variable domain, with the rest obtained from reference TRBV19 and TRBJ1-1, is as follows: DGGITQSPKYLFRKEGQNVTLSCEQNLNHDAMYWYRQDPGQGLRLIYYSQIVNDFQKGDIAEGYSVSREKKESFPLTVTSAQKNPTAFYLCASSIDLGTEAFFGQGTRLTVV.

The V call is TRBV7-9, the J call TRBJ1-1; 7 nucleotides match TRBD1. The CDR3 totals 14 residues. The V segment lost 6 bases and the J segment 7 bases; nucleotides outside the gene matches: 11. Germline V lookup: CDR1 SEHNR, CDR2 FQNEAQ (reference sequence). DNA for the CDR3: TGTGCCAGCAGGCTCACGGGGGACAGTAATGAAGCTTTCTTT. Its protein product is CASRLTGDSNEAFF.

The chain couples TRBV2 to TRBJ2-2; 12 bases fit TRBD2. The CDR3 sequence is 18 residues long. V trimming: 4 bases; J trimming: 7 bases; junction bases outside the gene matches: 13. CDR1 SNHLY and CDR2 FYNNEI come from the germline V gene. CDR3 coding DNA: TGTGCCAGCAGTGTTACGACCGATGCTAGCGGGGGGGTCGGGGAGCTGTTTTTT. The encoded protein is CASSVTTDASGGVGELFF. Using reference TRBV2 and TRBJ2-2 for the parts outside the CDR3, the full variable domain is EPEVTQTPSHQVTQMGQEVILRCVPISNHLYFYWYRQILGQKVEFLVSFYNNEISEKSEIFDDQFSVERPDGSNFTLKIRSTKLEDSAMYFCASSVTTDASGGVGELFFGEGSRLTVL.

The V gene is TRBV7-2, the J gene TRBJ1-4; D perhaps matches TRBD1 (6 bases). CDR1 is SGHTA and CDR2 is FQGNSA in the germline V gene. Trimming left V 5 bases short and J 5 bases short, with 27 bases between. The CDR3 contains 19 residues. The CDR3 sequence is CASSLMGGPLRGLNEKLFF. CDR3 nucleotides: TGTGCCAGCAGCCTAATGGGGGGCCCATTAAGAGGCTTGAATGAAAAACTGTTTTTT.

CDR3 loop: CASSIGSYEQYF. The CDR3 region has the DNA TGTGCCAGTAGTATAGGCAGCTACGAGCAGTACTTC. The chain employs TRBV19 and TRBJ2-7; no definite D call. V lost 1 base to trimming and J lost 3 bases, with 4 bases between them. This CDR3 is 12 amino acids long. Germline lookup yields CDR1 LNHDA and CDR2 SQIVND (reference sequence).